These 13 T cell receptor beta chains were all obtained from the same sample, sequenced in a study of cytomegalovirus exposure and HLA in healthy donors. Vbeta (60) and Jbeta (13) primers were used in the PCR. Profiling relied on immunoSEQ multiplex PCR, and the TCRdb table lists in-frame clones only, not all of them. There are 160,000 or so clones in the sample; roughly 72% occur only once, and approximately 1.5% lies in the top ten. The sequenced sample consisted of PBMCs. Every receptor here comes from a man aged 35 to 55 in good health and CMV-seronegative.

This clone was found a few times. The chain couples TRBV14 to TRBJ2-7, with a weak D call TRBD1 (6 bases). The germline V gene has CDR1 SGHDN and CDR2 FVKESK. Trimming shortened V by 5 bases and J by 3 bases, and 8 bases separated the two germline ends. This CDR3 spans 12 amino acids. CDR3 nucleotide sequence: TGTGCCAGCAGCGGACAGCTCTACGAGCAGTACTTC. This sequence encodes CASSGQLYEQYF.

This clone was counted only a few times. V and J are TRBV4-1 and TRBJ2-1, with D possibly being TRBD1 (5 bases). With 1 base removed from V and 0 bases from J, the gap between germline ends came to 10 bases. Germline CDR1 is MGHRA and CDR2 is YSYEKL. CDR3 length: 16 amino acids. The CDR3 loop reads CASSQVDTYSYNEQFF. For the CDR3, the DNA is TGCGCCAGCAGCCAAGTGGACACCTACTCCTACAATGAGCAGTTCTTC.

In this sample, this clone turned up a few times. The chain links TRBV18 to TRBJ2-1; D gene unclear. The CDR3 runs 15 residues. Germline CDR1 reads KGHSH; CDR2 reads LQKENI. V lost 3 bases and J 0 bases, leaving 9 bases between the germline ends. The CDR3 region is CASSPSKSSYNEQFF. Here the CDR3 DNA reads TGTGCCAGCTCACCCTCAAAGAGCTCCTACAATGAGCAGTTCTTC.

This clone was counted a single time. The chain employs TRBV10-2 and TRBJ1-2; no clear D. Germline V gene lookup returns CDR1 WSHSY and CDR2 SAAADI. Trimming removed 3 bases from V and 3 bases from J, with 8 bases in between. This CDR3 is 13 amino acids long. The CDR3 DNA is TGCGCCAGCAGTGACACCTACTACTATGGCTACACCTTC. Translated, it gives CASSDTYYYGYTF.

This clone was counted once. The rearrangement links TRBV7-5 to TRBJ1-5; the DNA was not compared with TRBD1, the D call given in the table. TRBV7-5 is shown as a pseudogene. CDR3 length equals 18 residues. CDR3 region: CVRILSGQGGESNQPQHF. In DNA, the CDR3 is TGTGTCAGAATATTGTCGGGACAGGGGGGGGAAAGCAATCAGCCCCAGCATTTT.

This clone was seen more than once but under ten times. CDR3: CASSLYWTAGGQPQHF. CDR3 sequence (DNA): TGTGCCAGCAGTTTATACTGGACAGCAGGGGGTCAGCCCCAGCATTTT. The V call is TRBV27, the J call TRBJ1-5; TRBD1 matches at 7 bases. Trimming took 1 base from V and 6 from J; bases not matched to a gene: 9. Germline V gene data show CDR1 as MNHEY and CDR2 as SMNVEV (reference sequence). The CDR3 totals 16 residues.

The V call is TRBV9, the J call TRBJ2-7, with 7 bases identical to TRBD2. The length of the CDR3 is 14 residues. V was clipped by 3 bases and J by 3 bases; unmatched bases: 6. Germline CDR1 is SGDLS and CDR2 is YYNGEE. The CDR3 nucleotides read TGTGCCAGCAGCGGGCGGGAGCGGAACTACGAGCAGTACTTC. Its protein is CASSGRERNYEQYF.

The chain joins TRBV7-6 to TRBJ1-5, with a possible D match to TRBD1 (5 bases). The CDR3 has 15 residues. Trimming shortened V by 5 bases and J by 7 bases, and 18 bases separated the two germline ends. Germline V lookup: CDR1 SGHVS, CDR2 FNYEAQ. CDR3 residues: CASSPNPREQQPQHF. The CDR3, as DNA: TGTGCCAGCAGCCCAAACCCCAGGGAACAACAGCCCCAGCATTTT.

The rearrangement uses TRBV27 and TRBJ2-1; 9 nucleotides agree with TRBD1. Germline assignment: CDR1 MNHEY and CDR2 SMNVEV (reference sequence). The CDR3 length is 15 residues. V gave up 5 bases and J gave up 9 bases; unmatched junction bases: 11. The CDR3 region is CASSPYRGRAGEQFF. The CDR3 DNA reads TGTGCCAGCAGTCCCTACAGGGGGCGGGCAGGTGAGCAGTTCTTC.

This clone was seen only once. V gene TRBV29-1 combines with J gene TRBJ1-1; 9 nucleotides agree with TRBD1. This CDR3 region has 14 residues. Germline V lookup: CDR1 SQVTM, CDR2 ANQGSEA. V lost 4 bases to trimming and J lost 3 bases; unmatched junction nucleotides: 6. As DNA, the CDR3 is TGCAGCGTTGCGGGACAGGGACTATACACTGAAGCTTTCTTT. Translation: CSVAGQGLYTEAFF.

The chain employs TRBV9 and TRBJ2-6; D might be TRBD1 (5 bases). The CDR3 runs 17 residues. Trimming removed 0 bases at V and 10 bases at J, with 20 bases between. Germline CDR1 SGDLS, CDR2 YYNGEE. CDR3 in DNA: TGTGCCAGCAGCGTAGCTACTGTTGTGCAGGGTAGGAACGTCCTGACTTTC. Its translation: CASSVATVVQGRNVLTF.

The table lists this clone with a few counts. The gene calls are TRBV12-5 and TRBJ2-7, with D possibly TRBD2 on 6 matching bases. Looked up from germline, CDR1 is LGHNT and CDR2 is FRNRAP. This CDR3 is built from 16 residues. Trimming removed 2 bases from V and 6 bases from J, with 20 bases in between. The CDR3 is CASGLSSTGTGGEQYF. Here the CDR3 DNA reads TGTGCTAGTGGTTTGTCCTCTACCGGGACCGGGGGCGAGCAGTACTTC.

V is TRBV5-1 and J is TRBJ1-4; 8 bases agree with TRBD1. Losses at the gene ends were 2 bases for V and 8 bases for J; bases not matched to a gene: 2. CDR3 length equals 13 residues. CDR1 and CDR2 from the germline V gene are SGHRS and YFSETQ. CDR3 residues: CASSLQGGEKLFF. CDR3 in DNA: TGCGCCAGCAGCTTACAGGGGGGCGAAAAACTGTTTTTT.